Here is one T cell receptor (beta chain) with its context. The sample comes from a study of OX40 agonist ivuxolimab in advanced cancers. Clones were sequenced by immunoSEQ multiplex PCR, and TCRdb holds only the in-frame ones, with some missing. The data show some 21,000 clones, about 79% seen once. The trim removed 6 bases at V and 7 bases at J, leaving 3 bases unmatched. This CDR3 has 15 residues. Germline V gene data show CDR1 as SEHNR and CDR2 as FQNEAQ (reference sequence). The rearrangement joins TRBV7-9 to TRBJ2-1; 16 bases match TRBD2. The TCR originated in an adult with an advanced solid tumor such as melanoma, head and neck, liver or kidney cancer. The input for sequencing was CD4+ or CD8+ T cells sorted from blood, taken in a trial of the OX40 agonist ivuxolimab. The CDR3 here is CASSGTSGRGNEQFF. The DNA of the CDR3 is TGTGCCAGCAGTGGGACTAGCGGGAGGGGGAATGAGCAGTTCTTC.